Listed below are T cell receptor beta chains from one sample, sequenced in a study of blood T cell repertoires in COVID-19. Here immunoSEQ multiplex PCR was the method, and the copy in TCRdb shows in-frame clones only, minus some. The sample shows 400,000 to 450,000 clones, 80% to 90% of them seen only once. The sequencing sample was made of PBMCs or T cells enriched from blood (not recorded which). Source of these receptors: a man aged 25-45 years who had recovered from COVID-19. The CDR3 runs from the conserved cysteine through the conserved F or W. Fields, in order: clone size, J gene, V gene, D gene, CDR3 protein, CDR3 DNA. A D gene is named only where the DNA matches it firmly. For some rows the clone size is stated as once, few or many, or as a class when expanded; others skip it.

clone_size: -
j_call: TRBJ2-2
v_call: TRBV5-1
d_call: -
cdr3_aa: CASSLEAGVPGELFF
cdr3_nt: TGCGCCAGCAGCTTGGAGGCAGGGGTCCCCGGGGAGCTGTTTTTT

clone_size: -
j_call: TRBJ1-4
v_call: TRBV18
d_call: -
cdr3_aa: CASSRREAGEKLFF
cdr3_nt: TGTGCCAGCTCTCGACGGGAGGCCGGGGAAAAACTGTTTTTT

clone_size: -
j_call: TRBJ2-3
v_call: TRBV29-1
d_call: TRBD2
cdr3_aa: CSVEPSGGEDTQYF
cdr3_nt: TGCAGCGTTGAGCCTAGCGGAGGGGAGGATACGCAGTATTTT

clone_size: -
j_call: TRBJ2-5
v_call: TRBV4-1
d_call: TRBD1
cdr3_aa: CASSRSTGTGGETQYF
cdr3_nt: TGCGCCAGCAGCCGATCCACCGGGACAGGGGGAGAGACCCAGTACTTC

clone_size: few
j_call: TRBJ2-2
v_call: TRBV20-1
d_call: -
cdr3_aa: CSAVDTGELFF
cdr3_nt: TGCAGTGCTGTAGACACCGGGGAGCTGTTTTTT

clone_size: -
j_call: TRBJ2-7
v_call: TRBV11-2
d_call: -
cdr3_aa: CASTTNSGTGYEQYF
cdr3_nt: TGTGCCAGCACGACCAACAGCGGGACAGGTTACGAGCAGTACTTC

clone_size: -
j_call: TRBJ1-1
v_call: TRBV9
d_call: -
cdr3_aa: CASSAGTEAFF
cdr3_nt: TGTGCCAGCAGCGCCGGCACTGAAGCTTTCTTT

clone_size: -
j_call: TRBJ2-1
v_call: TRBV4-1
d_call: TRBD2
cdr3_aa: CASSQDMGLAAYNEQFF
cdr3_nt: TGCGCCAGCAGCCAAGATATGGGCCTAGCGGCCTACAATGAGCAGTTCTTC

clone_size: -
j_call: TRBJ2-1
v_call: TRBV11-3
d_call: -
cdr3_aa: CASSLGPTVSYNEQFF
cdr3_nt: TGTGCCAGCAGCTTGGGGCCTACAGTCTCCTACAATGAGCAGTTCTTC

clone_size: -
j_call: TRBJ2-1
v_call: TRBV28
d_call: -
cdr3_aa: CASSGEGRFLNEQFF
cdr3_nt: TGTGCCAGCTCGGGAGAGGGGAGGTTTCTTAATGAGCAGTTCTTC

clone_size: -
j_call: TRBJ1-5
v_call: TRBV4-1
d_call: -
cdr3_aa: CASSQWGGASNQPQHF
cdr3_nt: TGCGCCAGCAGCCAATGGGGGGGGGCGAGCAATCAGCCCCAGCATTTT

clone_size: -
j_call: TRBJ1-1
v_call: TRBV29-1
d_call: -
cdr3_aa: CSVYKGGSSRMNTEAFF
cdr3_nt: TGCAGCGTCTATAAAGGGGGATCAAGCCGAATGAACACTGAAGCTTTCTTT

clone_size: -
j_call: TRBJ1-2
v_call: TRBV12-5
d_call: -
cdr3_aa: CASGRDSYGYTF
cdr3_nt: TGTGCTAGTGGTAGAGACAGTTACGGCTACACCTTC

clone_size: -
j_call: TRBJ2-5
v_call: TRBV11-3
d_call: TRBD2
cdr3_aa: CASSKTLAGVRETQYF
cdr3_nt: TGTGCCAGCAGCAAGACCCTAGCGGGAGTTAGGGAGACCCAGTACTTC

clone_size: once
j_call: TRBJ2-7
v_call: TRBV10-3
d_call: -
cdr3_aa: CAISDTPLLREQYF
cdr3_nt: TGTGCCATCAGCGACACCCCCCTCCTCCGAGAGCAGTACTTC

clone_size: -
j_call: TRBJ1-5
v_call: TRBV19
d_call: TRBD1
cdr3_aa: CASTSTGGSNQPQHF
cdr3_nt: TGTGCCAGTACCTCGACAGGGGGTAGCAATCAGCCCCAGCATTTT

clone_size: once
j_call: TRBJ1-1
v_call: TRBV4-1
d_call: -
cdr3_aa: CASSLVKEIPEAFF
cdr3_nt: TGCGCCAGCAGCCTGGTCAAGGAGATACCTGAAGCTTTCTTT

clone_size: -
j_call: TRBJ1-5
v_call: TRBV28
d_call: TRBD1
cdr3_aa: CASRPRGQGLPAQHF
cdr3_nt: TGTGCCAGCAGACCCCGGGGACAGGGACTCCCCGCCCAGCATTTT

clone_size: -
j_call: TRBJ2-3
v_call: TRBV3-1/TRBV3-2
d_call: TRBD2
cdr3_aa: CASRPTSGKNTQYF
cdr3_nt: TGTGCCAGCAGACCGACTAGCGGGAAAAATACGCAGTATTTT

clone_size: -
j_call: TRBJ1-4
v_call: TRBV23-1
d_call: -
cdr3_aa: CASAGPAQGGEKLFF
cdr3_nt: TGCGCCAGCGCCGGCCCGGCCCAGGGAGGTGAAAAACTGTTTTTT

clone_size: -
j_call: TRBJ2-7
v_call: TRBV10-1
d_call: TRBD2
cdr3_aa: CASSESLAGSYEQYF
cdr3_nt: TGCGCCAGCAGTGAGTCCCTAGCGGGGTCCTACGAGCAGTACTTC

clone_size: -
j_call: TRBJ2-7
v_call: TRBV5-6
d_call: -
cdr3_aa: CASSLGAGQYF
cdr3_nt: TGTGCCAGCAGCTTGGGGGCGGGGCAGTACTTC

clone_size: once
j_call: TRBJ1-4
v_call: TRBV14
d_call: -
cdr3_aa: CASSPPSGKLFF
cdr3_nt: TGTGCCAGCAGCCCCCCCTCCGGAAAACTGTTTTTT

clone_size: -
j_call: TRBJ1-1
v_call: TRBV13
d_call: -
cdr3_aa: CASSSKGVTEAFF
cdr3_nt: TGTGCCAGCAGCTCAAAGGGGGTCACTGAAGCTTTCTTT

clone_size: -
j_call: TRBJ2-1
v_call: TRBV28
d_call: TRBD2
cdr3_aa: CASSLRREGFYNEQFF
cdr3_nt: TGTGCCAGCAGTTTAAGGCGGGAGGGCTTCTACAATGAGCAGTTCTTC

clone_size: -
j_call: TRBJ2-1
v_call: TRBV7-2
d_call: TRBD2
cdr3_aa: CASSPRTSGNEQFF
cdr3_nt: TGTGCCAGCAGCCCACGGACTAGCGGTAATGAGCAGTTCTTC

clone_size: -
j_call: TRBJ2-3
v_call: TRBV12-3/TRBV12-4
d_call: -
cdr3_aa: CASIREGTDTQYF
cdr3_nt: TGTGCCAGCATTAGGGAGGGCACAGATACGCAGTATTTT

clone_size: -
j_call: TRBJ2-2
v_call: TRBV18
d_call: -
cdr3_aa: CASSPPRPTQGTGELFF
cdr3_nt: TGTGCCAGCTCACCACCGCGTCCTACGCAGGGGACCGGGGAGCTGTTTTTT